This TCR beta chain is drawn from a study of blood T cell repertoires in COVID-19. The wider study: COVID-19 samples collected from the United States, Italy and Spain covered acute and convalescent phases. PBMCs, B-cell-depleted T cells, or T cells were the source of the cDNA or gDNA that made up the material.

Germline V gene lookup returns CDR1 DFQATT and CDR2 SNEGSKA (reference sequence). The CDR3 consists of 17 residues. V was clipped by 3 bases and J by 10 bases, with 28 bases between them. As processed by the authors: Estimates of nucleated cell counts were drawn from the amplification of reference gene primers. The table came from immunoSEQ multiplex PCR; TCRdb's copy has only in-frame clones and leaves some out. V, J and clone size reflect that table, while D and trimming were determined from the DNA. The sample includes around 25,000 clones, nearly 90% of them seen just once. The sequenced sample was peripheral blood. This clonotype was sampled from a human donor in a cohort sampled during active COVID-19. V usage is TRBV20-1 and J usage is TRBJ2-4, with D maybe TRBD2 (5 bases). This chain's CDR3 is CSASAGSERPDLGIQYF. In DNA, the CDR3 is TGCAGTGCTAGTGCCGGTAGCGAACGCCCCGATTTGGGTATTCAGTACTTC.